The 19 T cell receptor beta chains below were found in one sample sequenced in a study of T cell clusters in autoimmune cytopenias (dated by TCRdb to about 2019). These reads were obtained on an Illumina MiSeq. To amplify TRB rearrangements, a touch-down multiplex PCR protocol was run with the TRB-A and TRB-B primer pools combined in a single tube. With the reads reprocessed by TCRdb, a single entry stands for each CDR3 protein sequence and no DNA is reported. The table for this sample lists around 12,000 distinct CDR3 sequences. 3% of the sample lies in the top ten. Per sample, 250 ng of peripheral blood genomic DNA, 30,000 to 40,000 genome equivalents, was used for TRB amplification. The source material was peripheral blood. These receptors were obtained from a human donor with an autoimmune cytopenia or autoimmune hepatitis (not recorded which).

The chain joins TRBV6-5 to TRBJ2-5; the TRBD2 assignment by TCRdb is unverifiable without DNA. The germline CDR1 and CDR2 sequences are MNHEY and SVGAGI. CDR3 length equals 14 residues. CDR3 protein: CASGEAGGLETQYF.

This clonotype registers medium-sized by frequency. The rearrangement uses TRBV18 and TRBJ2-5; TCRdb selects TRBD1, and the lack of DNA leaves this call unchecked. CDR3 size: 14 residues. The germline V gene has CDR1 KGHSH and CDR2 LQKENI. CDR3 region: CASSQGQGTETQYF.

According to its frequency, this clonotype is medium-sized. The chain has TRBV29-1 and TRBJ2-1; as DNA is missing, the TRBD2 call by TCRdb cannot be tested. This CDR3 is built from 12 residues. Germline CDR1 reads SQVTM; CDR2 reads ANQGSEA. Here the CDR3 reads CSGRGGHNEQFF.

The chain combines TRBV18 with TRBJ2-5; TCRdb reports TRBD1, a call that lacks DNA to check it against. The germline CDR1 and CDR2 sequences are KGHSH and LQKENI. The CDR3 has 14 amino acids. CDR3: CASSPSAGEETQYF.

This clonotype shows up as medium-sized by frequency. V and J are TRBV29-1 and TRBJ2-7. From germline, CDR1 is SQVTM and CDR2 ANQGSEA. This CDR3 has 11 amino acids. The CDR3: CSVEVVGEQYF.

The V gene is TRBV5-6, the J gene TRBJ1-2. Germline values: CDR1 SGHDT, CDR2 YYEEEE. This CDR3 contains 14 residues. The CDR3 region is CASSLWGGNYGYTF.

This rearrangement joins TRBV5-4 to TRBJ2-1; as DNA is missing, the TRBD1 call by TCRdb cannot be tested. This CDR3 comprises 15 residues. The germline gives CDR1 SGHNT, CDR2 YYREEE (reference sequence). The CDR3 here is CASSLGPLDYNEQFF.

By frequency, this clonotype is medium-sized. The rearrangement uses TRBV29-1 and TRBJ2-3; TCRdb names TRBD2, which stays unverified in the absence of DNA. CDR3 length: 14 residues. In germline, CDR1 is SQVTM, CDR2 ANQGSEA. CDR3 in amino acids: CSVGSGSSTDTQYF.

The chain employs TRBV6-5 and TRBJ1-6; TCRdb's D call of TRBD1 is untestable without DNA. The germline CDR1 and CDR2 sequences are MNHEY and SVGAGI. The CDR3 contains 14 residues. The CDR3 is CASSRDTGSSPLHF.

The chain combines TRBV7-2 with TRBJ1-6; the TCRdb call, TRBD1, lacks DNA for checking. Germline V gene sequence: CDR1 SGHTA, CDR2 FQGNSA. The CDR3 contains 15 residues. CDR3 loop: CASSFRVGLNSPLHF.

The chain employs TRBV6-1 and TRBJ2-1. The CDR3 is 15 residues long. Per germline, CDR1 MNHNS and CDR2 SASEGT. The CDR3 sequence: CASLFLAGSYNEQFF.

The chain uses TRBV30 and TRBJ2-3; TCRdb calls TRBD2, which cannot be checked without DNA. CDR1 is GTSNPN and CDR2 is SVGIG in the germline V gene (reference sequence). CDR3 length equals 14 residues. This CDR3 reads CAWQTSEVADTQYF.

This rearrangement joins TRBV6-5 to TRBJ2-7; TCRdb proposes TRBD1, but this gene call is untestable without DNA. This CDR3 has 15 amino acids. Per the germline V gene, CDR1 is MNHEY and CDR2 is SVGAGI. The CDR3 sequence: CASSPGPRGAYEQYF.

The rearrangement uses TRBV6-5 and TRBJ2-4; the D call from TCRdb, TRBD1, cannot be confirmed without DNA. The germline CDR1 and CDR2 sequences are MNHEY and SVGAGI. The CDR3 totals 14 residues. CDR3 sequence reads: CATRDTIAKNIQYF.

This sequence joins TRBV6-1 and TRBJ2-6; absent DNA, TCRdb's TRBD1 call cannot be checked. The germline gives CDR1 MNHNS, CDR2 SASEGT. The CDR3 has 14 residues. The CDR3: CASSVQAGANVLTF.

V gene TRBV12-3 or TRBV12-4 combines with J gene TRBJ1-1; TCRdb indicates TRBD1, and absent DNA this call remains unverified. The CDR3 contains 14 residues. The chain's CDR3 is CASSRTGTGSAAFF.

The chain couples TRBV5-4 to TRBJ2-1; TCRdb gives TRBD2 as the D gene, but with no DNA this cannot be confirmed. Per germline, CDR1 SGHNT and CDR2 YYREEE (reference sequence). The CDR3 is made up of 13 amino acids. CDR3 sequence reads: CASSLVAGDEQFF.

The chain employs TRBV6-5 and TRBJ2-2; checking the TCRdb D call of TRBD1 is not possible without DNA. This CDR3 has 14 residues. The germline gives CDR1 MNHEY, CDR2 SVGAGI. CDR3 loop: CAISDVRDAGELFF.

The genes are TRBV5-6 and TRBJ1-6; the D call from TCRdb, TRBD1, cannot be confirmed without DNA. This CDR3 is 14 amino acids long. CDR1 is SGHDT, CDR2 YYEEEE, per germline. The chain's CDR3 is CASSPGTDNSPLHF.